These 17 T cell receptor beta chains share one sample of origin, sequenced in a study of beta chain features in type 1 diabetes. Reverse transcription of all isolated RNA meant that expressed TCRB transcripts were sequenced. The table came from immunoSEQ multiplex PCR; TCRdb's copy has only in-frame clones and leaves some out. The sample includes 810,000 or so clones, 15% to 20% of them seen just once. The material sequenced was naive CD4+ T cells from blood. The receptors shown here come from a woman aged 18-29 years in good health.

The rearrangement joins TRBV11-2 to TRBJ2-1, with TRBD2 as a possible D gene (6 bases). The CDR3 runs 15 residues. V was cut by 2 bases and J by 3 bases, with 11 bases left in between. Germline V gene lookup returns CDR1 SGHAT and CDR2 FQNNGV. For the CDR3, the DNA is TGTGCCAGCAGCTTAACAGCGGGTTACTACAATGAGCAGTTCTTC. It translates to CASSLTAGYYNEQFF.

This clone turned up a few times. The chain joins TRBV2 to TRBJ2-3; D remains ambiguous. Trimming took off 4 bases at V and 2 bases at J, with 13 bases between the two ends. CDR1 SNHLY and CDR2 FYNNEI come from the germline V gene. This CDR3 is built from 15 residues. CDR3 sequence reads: CASSAHAGSTDTQYF. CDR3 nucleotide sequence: TGTGCCAGCAGTGCCCACGCCGGGTCCACAGATACGCAGTATTTT.

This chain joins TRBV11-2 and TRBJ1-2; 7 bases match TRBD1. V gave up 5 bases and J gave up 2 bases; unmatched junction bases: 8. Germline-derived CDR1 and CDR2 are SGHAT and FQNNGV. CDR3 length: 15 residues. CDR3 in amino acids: CASSDRQGWNYGYTF. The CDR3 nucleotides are TGTGCCAGCAGCGATAGACAGGGTTGGAACTATGGCTACACCTTC.

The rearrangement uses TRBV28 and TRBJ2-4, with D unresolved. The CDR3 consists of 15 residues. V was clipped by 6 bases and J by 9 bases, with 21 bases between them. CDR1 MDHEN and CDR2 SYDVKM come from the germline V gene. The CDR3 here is CASSLIRTAIGIQYF. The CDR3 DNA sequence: TGTGCCAGCAGCCTTATACGGACGGCAATCGGCATTCAGTACTTC.

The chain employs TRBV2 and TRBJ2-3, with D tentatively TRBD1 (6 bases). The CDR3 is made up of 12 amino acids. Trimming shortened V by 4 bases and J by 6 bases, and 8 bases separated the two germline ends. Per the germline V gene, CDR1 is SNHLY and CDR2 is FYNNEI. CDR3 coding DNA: TGTGCCAGCAGTGCAGGGGTGGATACGCAGTATTTT. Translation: CASSAGVDTQYF.

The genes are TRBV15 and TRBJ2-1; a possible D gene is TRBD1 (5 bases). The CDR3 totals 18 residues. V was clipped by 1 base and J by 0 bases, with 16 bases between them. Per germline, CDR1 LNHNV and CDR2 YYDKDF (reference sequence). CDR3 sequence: CATSRALGAESSYNEQFF. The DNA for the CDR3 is TGTGCCACCAGCAGAGCCCTTGGGGCGGAAAGCTCCTACAATGAGCAGTTCTTC.

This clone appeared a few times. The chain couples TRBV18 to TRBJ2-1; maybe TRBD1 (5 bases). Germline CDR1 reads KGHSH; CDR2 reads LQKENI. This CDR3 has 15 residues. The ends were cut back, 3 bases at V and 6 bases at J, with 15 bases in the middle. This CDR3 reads CASSPSLRVANEQFF. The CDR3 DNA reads TGTGCCAGCTCACCTAGTCTCAGGGTTGCCAATGAGCAGTTCTTC.

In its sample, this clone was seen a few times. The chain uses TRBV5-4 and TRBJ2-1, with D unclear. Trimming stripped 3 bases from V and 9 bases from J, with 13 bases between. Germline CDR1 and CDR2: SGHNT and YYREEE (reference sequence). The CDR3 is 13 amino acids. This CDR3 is CASSSDNDGEQFF. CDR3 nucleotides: TGTGCCAGCAGCTCCGATAACGACGGTGAGCAGTTCTTC.

CDR3 DNA sequence: TGTGCCAGCACCTACAGCCGTTTGGGTGAAAAACTGTTTTTT. It is translated as CASTYSRLGEKLFF. The V and J genes are TRBV21-1 and TRBJ1-4; the D call in the table, TRBD1, was not verified against the DNA. TRBV21-1 counts as a pseudogene. The CDR3 runs to 14 residues.

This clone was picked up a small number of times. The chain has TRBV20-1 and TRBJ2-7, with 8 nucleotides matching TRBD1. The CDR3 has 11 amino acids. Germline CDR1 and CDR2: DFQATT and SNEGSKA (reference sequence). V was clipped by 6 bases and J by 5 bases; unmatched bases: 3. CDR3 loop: CSADRAHEQYF. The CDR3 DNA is TGCAGTGCGGACAGGGCGCACGAGCAGTACTTC.

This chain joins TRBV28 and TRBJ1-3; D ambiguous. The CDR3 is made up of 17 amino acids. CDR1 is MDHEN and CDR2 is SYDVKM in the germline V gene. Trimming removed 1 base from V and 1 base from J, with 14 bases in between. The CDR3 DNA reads TGTGCCAGCAGTTTATTGTACTGGGGAGGGTCTGGAAACACCATATATTTT. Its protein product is CASSLLYWGGSGNTIYF.

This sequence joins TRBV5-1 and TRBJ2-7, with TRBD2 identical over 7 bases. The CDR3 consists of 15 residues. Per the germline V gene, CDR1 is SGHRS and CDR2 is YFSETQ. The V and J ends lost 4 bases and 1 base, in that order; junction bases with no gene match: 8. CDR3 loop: CASSPGGKLSYEQYF. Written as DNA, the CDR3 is TGCGCCAGCAGCCCCGGGGGGAAACTTTCCTACGAGCAGTACTTC. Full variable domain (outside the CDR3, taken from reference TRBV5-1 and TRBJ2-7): KAGVTQTPRYLIKTRGQQVTLSCSPISGHRSVSWYQQTPGQGLQFLFEYFSETQRNKGNFPGRFSGRQFSNSRSEMNVSTLELGDSALYLCASSPGGKLSYEQYFGPGTRLTVT.

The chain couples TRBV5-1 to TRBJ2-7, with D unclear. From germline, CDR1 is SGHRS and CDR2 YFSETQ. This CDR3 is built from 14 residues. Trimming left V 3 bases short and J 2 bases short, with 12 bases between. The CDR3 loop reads CASSSAGLTYEQYF. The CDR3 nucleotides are TGCGCCAGCAGCTCCGCAGGCCTAACCTACGAGCAGTACTTC.

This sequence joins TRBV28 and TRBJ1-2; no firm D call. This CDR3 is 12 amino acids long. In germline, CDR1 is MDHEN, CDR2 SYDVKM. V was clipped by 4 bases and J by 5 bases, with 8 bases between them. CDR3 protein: CASSSPRYGYTF. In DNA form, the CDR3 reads TGTGCCAGCAGTTCTCCTCGGTATGGCTACACCTTC.

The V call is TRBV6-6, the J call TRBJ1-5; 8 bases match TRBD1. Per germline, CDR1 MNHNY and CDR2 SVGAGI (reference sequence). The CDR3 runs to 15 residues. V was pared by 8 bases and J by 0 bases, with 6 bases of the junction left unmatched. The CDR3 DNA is TGTGCCAGCTGTACAGGGGGGTATAGCAATCAGCCCCAGCATTTT. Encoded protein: CASCTGGYSNQPQHF.

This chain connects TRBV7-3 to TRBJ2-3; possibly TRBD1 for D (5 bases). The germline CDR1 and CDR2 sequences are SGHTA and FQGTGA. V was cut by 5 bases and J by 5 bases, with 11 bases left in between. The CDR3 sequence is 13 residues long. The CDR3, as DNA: TGTGCCAGCAGCGCGACAGTTTTAGATACGCAGTATTTT. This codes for CASSATVLDTQYF.

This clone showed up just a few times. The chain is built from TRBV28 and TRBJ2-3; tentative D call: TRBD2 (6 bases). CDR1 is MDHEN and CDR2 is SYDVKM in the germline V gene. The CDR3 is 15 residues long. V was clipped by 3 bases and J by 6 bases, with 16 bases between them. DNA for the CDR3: TGTGCCAGCAGTTTTTCCGCTAGCGTCGGGGATACGCAGTATTTT. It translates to CASSFSASVGDTQYF.